This passage covers 32 T cell receptor beta chains from one sample sequenced in a study of shared T cell receptors in the human thymus. TCRdb's copy holds only in-frame clones and misses some; the assay was immunoSEQ multiplex PCR. The sample gives about 660,000 clones, over 75% of which show up once; 0.009% to 0.0095% is in the top ten. These data are also associated with another study on human thymus T cells.

The sequenced material came from thymocytes. These receptors came from a boy younger than two with a congenital heart defect.

Concerning this clone itself: The same CDR3 can be traced to other DNA sequences in this sample. The chain couples TRBV9 to TRBJ2-7; maybe TRBD1 (6 bases). V lost 3 bases and J 0 bases, leaving 7 bases between the germline ends. CDR1 and CDR2 (germline): SGDLS, YYNGEE. This CDR3 has 13 amino acids. The CDR3 here is CASSADSSYEQYF. The CDR3 DNA follows: TGTGCCAGCAGCGCGGACAGCTCCTACGAGCAGTACTTC.

The chain employs TRBV6-4 and TRBJ1-6; TRBD1 matches at 7 bases. Germline V gene lookup returns CDR1 MRHNA and CDR2 SNTAGT. The junction had 3 bases not matched to a gene; V was cut back by 5 bases and J by 5 bases. The CDR3 runs to 14 residues. This chain's CDR3 is CASSLTGNNSPLHF. CDR3 nucleotides: TGTGCCAGCAGTTTGACAGGGAATAATTCACCCCTCCACTTT.

This clone was seen only once. The J gene is TRBJ2-2, the V gene TRBV4-3; 12 nucleotides match TRBD2. Per germline, CDR1 LGHNA and CDR2 YSLEER. The CDR3 has 16 residues. Unmatched junction bases numbered 5, after V lost 4 bases and J lost 5 bases. Written as DNA, the CDR3 is TGCGCCAGCAGCCCTAGCGGGAGGGCCGAGACCGGGGAGCTGTTTTTT. This gives the protein CASSPSGRAETGELFF.

J is TRBJ1-4 and V is TRBV2, with 9 bases matching TRBD1. The CDR3 is made up of 17 amino acids. Germline CDR1 reads SNHLY; CDR2 reads FYNNEI. V shed 4 bases, J shed 2 bases, and the junction held 8 bases outside the gene matches. CDR3 nucleotides: TGTGCCAGCAGTGGGACAGGGGAGGTTGCGACTAATGAAAAACTGTTTTTT. Translated: CASSGTGEVATNEKLFF.

The chain employs TRBV27 and TRBJ1-1, with 11 bases identical to TRBD1. J gave up 3 bases and V 0 bases, and 3 bases lay outside the gene matches. This CDR3 is 16 amino acids long. Germline assignment: CDR1 MNHEY and CDR2 SMNVEV (reference sequence). The CDR3, as DNA: TGTGCCAGCAGTTTATCGTGGGGACAGGGGGACACTGAAGCTTTCTTT. Protein sequence: CASSLSWGQGDTEAFF.

J is TRBJ2-7 and V is TRBV19; no firm D call. Trimming pared 1 base from V and 3 bases from J, leaving 7 bases between. This CDR3 has 13 residues. The germline CDR1 and CDR2 sequences are LNHDA and SQIVND (reference sequence). The CDR3 DNA reads as TGTGCCAGTAGTATAGGCTGCAGCTACGAGCAGTACTTC. Amino acids: CASSIGCSYEQYF.

This clone was counted a single time. The V gene is TRBV28, the J gene TRBJ2-7, with TRBD2 matching 9 bases. V shed 3 bases and J 7 bases; nucleotides not matched to a gene: 10. Germline CDR1 is MDHEN and CDR2 is SYDVKM. The CDR3 sequence is 15 residues long. The CDR3 protein is CASSFWAGGFGEQYF. CDR3 DNA: TGTGCCAGCAGTTTTTGGGCGGGAGGGTTCGGGGAGCAGTACTTC.

The chain couples TRBV15 to TRBJ2-3; the D is unclear. The V end lost 5 bases, the J end lost 3 bases, and 6 bases lay between the germline ends. The CDR3 is made up of 12 amino acids. Per germline, CDR1 LNHNV and CDR2 YYDKDF (reference sequence). The CDR3 bases are TGTGCCACCAGCGCGAAAACAGATACGCAGTATTTT. Protein: CATSAKTDTQYF.

This chain links TRBV9 with TRBJ2-5; 11 bases line up with TRBD2. In germline, CDR1 is SGDLS, CDR2 YYNGEE. The CDR3 contains 15 residues. After removal of 2 bases from V and 3 bases from J, the junction contained 3 bases not matched to a gene. The CDR3 bases are TGTGCCAGCAGCGTTAGCGGGAGGGTAGAAGAGACCCAGTACTTC. This sequence encodes CASSVSGRVEETQYF.

The chain links TRBV9 to TRBJ2-3, with D possibly being TRBD1 (5 bases). Germline CDR1 is SGDLS and CDR2 is YYNGEE. The ends were cut back, 0 bases at V and 10 bases at J, with 15 bases in the middle. The CDR3 runs 14 residues. The CDR3 nucleotides are TGTGCCAGCAGCGTAGGCGACAGCGCCTTTCCGCAGTATTTT. Amino acid sequence: CASSVGDSAFPQYF.

V is TRBV15 and J is TRBJ2-1, with 7 positions matching TRBD2. Germline CDR1 is LNHNV and CDR2 is YYDKDF (reference sequence). This CDR3 has 16 residues. After removal of 7 bases from V and 0 bases from J, the junction contained 9 bases not matched to a gene. In DNA form, the CDR3 reads TGTGCCACCACCCTGGGGGGGTCCAGCTCCTACAATGAGCAGTTCTTC. Its protein is CATTLGGSSSYNEQFF.

This clone was detected only a few times. V gene TRBV16 combines with J gene TRBJ2-7, with 7 bases that match TRBD2. CDR3 length equals 16 residues. Germline CDR1 and CDR2: KGHSY and FQNENV. Trimming at V came to 0 bases and at J to 3 bases, leaving 8 bases not matched to a gene. The CDR3 loop is CASSQSSGGRFYEQYF. The CDR3 DNA sequence: TGTGCCAGCAGCCAATCATCGGGGGGTAGGTTCTACGAGCAGTACTTC.

The V gene is TRBV5-5, the J gene TRBJ1-5, with TRBD1 matching 7 bases. CDR3 size: 14 residues. From germline, CDR1 is SGHKS and CDR2 YYEKEE (reference sequence). V was pared by 3 bases and J by 3 bases, with 3 bases of the junction left unmatched. In DNA form, the CDR3 reads TGTGCCAGCAGCTCGACAGGGTTCAATCAGCCCCAGCATTTT. Residues: CASSSTGFNQPQHF.

Note on this clone: Other DNA sequences in the sample encode the same CDR3. The chain carries TRBV7-2 and TRBJ2-7; a weak D match, TRBD1 (5 bases). The CDR3 is 13 amino acids. V lost 4 bases and J 2 bases, leaving 9 bases between the germline ends. The germline V gene encodes CDR1 SGHTA and CDR2 FQGNSA. Here the CDR3 reads CASSSRQTYEQYF. In DNA, the CDR3 is TGTGCCAGCAGCTCCCGACAGACCTACGAGCAGTACTTC.

The rearrangement links TRBV2 to TRBJ1-6, with 7 nucleotides matching TRBD1. V shed 6 bases and J 3 bases; nucleotides not matched to a gene: 5. Germline V CDR1 and CDR2: SNHLY, FYNNEI. The CDR3 runs to 15 residues. The CDR3 spells CASRVQGIYNSPLHF. The CDR3 DNA is TGTGCCAGCAGAGTACAGGGGATCTATAATTCACCCCTCCACTTT.

About this clone itself: Other DNA sequences within the sample encode an identical CDR3. V and J are TRBV27 and TRBJ1-6; D gene unclear. The ends were cut back, 5 bases at V and 6 bases at J, with 11 bases in the middle. CDR1 and CDR2 (germline): MNHEY, SMNVEV (reference sequence). This CDR3 contains 14 residues. The CDR3 sequence: CASSPTRINSPLHF. The DNA for the CDR3 is TGTGCCAGCAGTCCTACCCGCATTAATTCACCCCTCCACTTT.

The V and J genes are TRBV2 and TRBJ2-5, with 8 bases matching TRBD2. Germline V gene data show CDR1 as SNHLY and CDR2 as FYNNEI. J gave up 3 bases and V 5 bases, and 8 bases lay outside the gene matches. The CDR3 covers 15 residues. In DNA, the CDR3 is TGTGCCAGCAGTCCGCAGCGGGAGTGGGAAGAGACCCAGTACTTC. This gives the protein CASSPQREWEETQYF.

CDR3 residues: CASSYKGVTNQPQHF. The CDR3, as DNA: TGTGCCAGCAGTTACAAGGGGGTCACGAATCAGCCCCAGCATTTT. The chain combines TRBV6-6 with TRBJ1-5, with TRBD1 as a possible D gene (6 bases). Germline CDR1 MNHNY, CDR2 SVGAGI (reference sequence). V lost 2 bases and J lost 4, with 12 bases in between. The CDR3 has 15 residues.

The chain links TRBV11-2 to TRBJ2-7, with D possibly matching TRBD1 (6 bases). Germline V gene lookup returns CDR1 SGHAT and CDR2 FQNNGV. This CDR3 contains 15 residues. Trimming took off 5 bases at V and 4 bases at J, with 18 bases between the two ends. CDR3 residues: CASSDEQGEGYEQYF. CDR3 nucleotides: TGTGCCAGCAGCGATGAACAGGGCGAAGGGTACGAGCAGTACTTC.

The chain couples TRBV5-4 to TRBJ1-1, with D perhaps matching TRBD1 (5 bases). V lost 1 base and J 0 bases, leaving 19 bases between the germline ends. The CDR3 extends over 18 amino acids. Germline V lookup: CDR1 SGHNT, CDR2 YYREEE (reference sequence). The CDR3 is CASSLSRDSQKMNTEAFF. The CDR3, as DNA: TGTGCCAGCAGCTTGAGCCGCGACAGTCAAAAGATGAACACTGAAGCTTTCTTT.

The rearrangement links TRBV11-3 to TRBJ2-7; TRBD1 aligns across 9 bases. V shed 5 bases, J shed 6 bases, and the junction held 5 bases outside the gene matches. From germline, CDR1 is SGHNT and CDR2 YENEEA. The CDR3 spans 13 residues. The CDR3 DNA is TGTGCCAGCAGCCCGGGACAGGGTACCGAGCAGTACTTC. Amino acids: CASSPGQGTEQYF.

DNA of the CDR3: TGTGCCAGCAGTCTTGAGGACAGGGGACGCGAAAAACTGTTTTTT. Its protein product is CASSLEDRGREKLFF. The V and J genes are TRBV6-6 and TRBJ1-4, with TRBD1 matching over 9 bases. V was clipped by 5 bases and J by 8 bases; unmatched bases: 9. The germline V gene encodes CDR1 MNHNY and CDR2 SVGAGI (reference sequence). CDR3 length: 15 amino acids.

This chain links TRBV9 with TRBJ1-2, with TRBD1 as a possible D gene (6 bases). Trimming took off 4 bases at V and 0 bases at J, with 19 bases between the two ends. The germline gives CDR1 SGDLS, CDR2 YYNGEE. The CDR3 length is 17 residues. In nucleotides, the CDR3 is TGTGCCAGCAGCACAGAGAGTAGGGGGAGGGCTAACTATGGCTACACCTTC. It encodes CASSTESRGRANYGYTF.

The chain recombines TRBV19 with TRBJ2-5; D unresolved. V was pared by 1 base and J by 1 base, with 16 bases between. CDR1 LNHDA and CDR2 SQIVND come from the germline V gene (reference sequence). This CDR3 is built from 17 residues. In nucleotides, the CDR3 is TGTGCCAGTAGTATAGTCGTGCGGCGAGATGCCCAAGAGACCCAGTACTTC. Protein: CASSIVVRRDAQETQYF.

The chain carries TRBV5-6 and TRBJ2-1; 12 bases are a match to TRBD2. The V and J ends lost 6 bases and 6 bases, in that order; junction bases with no gene match: 4. Germline lookup yields CDR1 SGHDT and CDR2 YYEEEE. The CDR3 has 14 residues. The CDR3 sequence is CASKQTSGSNEQFF. The CDR3 DNA reads TGTGCCAGCAAACAGACTAGCGGGAGCAATGAGCAGTTCTTC.

The J gene is TRBJ2-5, the V gene TRBV7-9; D possibly corresponds to TRBD2 (7 bases). V was clipped by 0 bases and J by 6 bases, with 11 bases between them. Germline CDR1 and CDR2: SEHNR and FQNEAQ (reference sequence). There are 14 residues in the CDR3. CDR3: CASSLAGGLKTQYF. For the CDR3, the DNA is TGTGCCAGCAGCTTAGCGGGGGGGCTGAAGACCCAGTACTTC. The whole variable domain, remainder taken from reference TRBV7-9 and TRBJ2-5, is DTGVSQNPRHKITKRGQNVTFRCDPISEHNRLYWYRQTLGQGPEFLTYFQNEAQLEKSRLLSDRFSAERPKGSFSTLEIQRTEQGDSAMYLCASSLAGGLKTQYFGPGTRLLVL.

The rearrangement links TRBV28 to TRBJ2-3; 8 nucleotides line up with TRBD2. The V gene end was trimmed by 2 bases and the J gene end by 1 base; junction bases not matched to a gene: 5. This CDR3 is 16 amino acids long. Germline V gene data show CDR1 as MDHEN and CDR2 as SYDVKM. The CDR3 sequence is CASSLDSGVGTDTQYF. Written as DNA, the CDR3 is TGTGCCAGCAGTTTAGATAGCGGGGTTGGCACAGATACGCAGTATTTT.

The chain recombines TRBV29-1 with TRBJ1-2; D remains unclear. The CDR3 consists of 14 residues. Germline V gene sequence: CDR1 SQVTM, CDR2 ANQGSEA. V was pared by 4 bases and J by 7 bases, with 19 bases between. This CDR3 reads CSVVRLSDLSGYTF. Written as DNA, the CDR3 is TGCAGCGTTGTCAGGTTATCGGATTTATCTGGCTACACCTTC.

This clone has more than one count but fewer than ten. V is TRBV28 and J is TRBJ2-7; 8 nucleotides match TRBD1. Germline values: CDR1 MDHEN, CDR2 SYDVKM. After removal of 3 bases from V and 5 bases from J, the junction contained 9 bases not matched to a gene. The CDR3 has 15 amino acids. The CDR3 loop is CASSFRTGSPHEQYF. Written as DNA, the CDR3 is TGTGCCAGCAGTTTCAGGACAGGGTCCCCCCACGAGCAGTACTTC.

This clone is a singleton in its sample. The chain links TRBV14 to TRBJ1-2; D may be TRBD1 (5 bases). V was cut by 1 base and J by 0 bases, with 6 bases left in between. CDR1 and CDR2 (germline): SGHDN, FVKESK. The CDR3 runs 14 residues. CDR3 sequence (DNA): TGTGCCAGCAGCCAAGGGGGGGCTAACTATGGCTACACCTTC. Protein product: CASSQGGANYGYTF.

The chain is built from TRBV6-4 and TRBJ2-1; 9 bases match TRBD2. The CDR3 is made up of 14 amino acids. Trimming removed 5 bases from V and 5 bases from J; junction bases left unmatched: 4. Germline CDR1 reads MRHNA; CDR2 reads SNTAGT. DNA of the CDR3: TGTGCCAGCAGTCGAGCGGGGGGTCACAATGAGCAGTTCTTC. Translation gives CASSRAGGHNEQFF.

The chain has TRBV2 and TRBJ2-1, with 10 positions matching TRBD2. Germline V gene lookup returns CDR1 SNHLY and CDR2 FYNNEI. This CDR3 spans 14 amino acids. V dropped 8 bases and J dropped 6; count of bases not matched to a gene: 7. CDR3 coding DNA: TGTGCCAGCCTTGGGAGCGGGAGGGGCAATGAGCAGTTCTTC. This gives the protein CASLGSGRGNEQFF. The full variable domain, completed using reference TRBV2 and TRBJ2-1, is EPEVTQTPSHQVTQMGQEVILRCVPISNHLYFYWYRQILGQKVEFLVSFYNNEISEKSEIFDDQFSVERPDGSNFTLKIRSTKLEDSAMYFCASLGSGRGNEQFFGPGTRLTVL.